The 8 T cell receptor beta chains below were found in one sample sequenced in a study of T cells in Graves' hyperthyroidism and ophthalmopathy. Amplified TCR beta CDR3 regions derived from RNA transcripts. RT-PCR in the first round (using the HTBI primer set) targeted the TCR CDR3. TCRdb passed the multiplex PCR reads through MiXCR, listing each CDR3 protein once. The profile covers about 400,000 distinct CDR3 sequences, with around 14% appearing a single time and 28% taken by the ten largest. Sequenced: blood. These receptors came from a woman under 30 with Graves' hyperthyroidism that later progressed to Graves' ophthalmopathy.

About this clonotype itself: A much larger clone is a single base away; this may be a read error. CDR3 region: CASSLIQVYGYTF. The CDR3 nucleotides read TGTGCCAGCAGTTTAATTCAGGTCTATGGCTACACCTTC. V usage is TRBV27 and J usage is TRBJ1-2; D uncertain. CDR3 size: 13 residues. CDR1 and CDR2 from the germline V gene are MNHEY and SMNVEV (reference sequence). V was cut by 2 bases and J by 4 bases, with 8 bases left in between.

This clonotype was detected many times. This chain links TRBV28 with TRBJ2-7, with D possibly TRBD2 on 6 matching bases. V was clipped by 7 bases and J by 2 bases, with 12 bases between them. The CDR3 is made up of 13 amino acids. Per the germline V gene, CDR1 is MDHEN and CDR2 is SYDVKM. The CDR3: CASMDGSTYEQYF. The CDR3, as DNA: TGTGCCAGCATGGACGGGAGCACCTACGAGCAGTACTTC.

This clonotype was observed at least ten times. The V call is TRBV20-1, the J call TRBJ1-1, with D maybe TRBD1 (6 bases). CDR1 DFQATT and CDR2 SNEGSKA come from the germline V gene (reference sequence). The CDR3 extends over 13 amino acids. The ends were cut back, 1 base at V and 1 base at J, with 7 bases in the middle. The CDR3 coding sequence is TGCAGTGCTAGAGTCAGGGGGAACACTGAAGCTTTCTTT. Translation: CSARVRGNTEAFF.

At least ten counts were recorded for this clonotype. The CDR3 sequence is CASSSTRRSEAFF. The CDR3 DNA reads as TGTGCCAGCAGCTCCACCCGACGGTCTGAAGCTTTCTTT. The V call is TRBV6-1, the J call TRBJ1-1; D ambiguous. This CDR3 region has 13 residues. Per the germline V gene, CDR1 is MNHNS and CDR2 is SASEGT. V was pared by 6 bases and J by 6 bases, with 14 bases between.

The chain is built from TRBV28 and TRBJ2-2, with D hard to call. Trimming cost V 2 bases and J 2 bases, with 12 bases left between them. The CDR3 extends over 16 amino acids. The germline V gene encodes CDR1 MDHEN and CDR2 SYDVKM. CDR3 protein: CASSLNPAGNTGELFF. Here the CDR3 DNA reads TGTGCCAGCAGTTTAAATCCAGCCGGTAACACCGGGGAGCTGTTTTTT. The full variable domain, with the rest looked up from reference TRBV28 and TRBJ2-2, is DVKVTQSSRYLVKRTGEKVFLECVQDMDHENMFWYRQDPGLGLRLIYFSYDVKMKEKGDIPEGYSVSREKKERFSLILESASTNQTSMYLCASSLNPAGNTGELFFGEGSRLTVL.

In this sample, this clonotype turned up a few times. The CDR3 region is CASCPGLAGADEQYF. DNA for the CDR3: TGCGCCAGCTGCCCCGGCTTAGCGGGAGCCGACGAGCAGTACTTC. The V and J genes are TRBV5-1 and TRBJ2-7; 9 nucleotides match TRBD2. This CDR3 has 15 residues. Germline CDR1 and CDR2: SGHRS and YFSETQ. V shed 7 bases, J shed 5 bases, and the junction held 13 bases outside the gene matches. Full variable domain (outside the CDR3, taken from reference TRBV5-1 and TRBJ2-7): KAGVTQTPRYLIKTRGQQVTLSCSPISGHRSVSWYQQTPGQGLQFLFEYFSETQRNKGNFPGRFSGRQFSNSRSEMNVSTLELGDSALYLCASCPGLAGADEQYFGPGTRLTVT.

This clonotype was detected ten times or more. This chain joins TRBV27 and TRBJ2-4, with D perhaps assigned TRBD1 or TRBD2 (5 bases each). V was trimmed by 7 bases and J by 8 bases, leaving 15 bases between them. This CDR3 has 13 residues. CDR1 and CDR2 (germline): MNHEY, SMNVEV (reference sequence). DNA of the CDR3: TGTGCCAGCACCGACCGGGACGTGGACATTCAGTACTTC. Amino acid sequence: CASTDRDVDIQYF.

This clonotype was seen ten or more times. The V call is TRBV11-2, the J call TRBJ2-5; D gene uncertain. Germline V gives CDR1 SGHAT, CDR2 FQNNGV. V was shortened by 6 bases and J by 4 bases, with 15 bases between the two germline ends. The CDR3 is made up of 14 amino acids. CDR3 residues: CASRLVRTGETQYF. The CDR3 DNA is TGTGCCAGCAGGTTGGTACGGACCGGAGAGACCCAGTACTTC.